This TCR beta chain derives from a study of OX40 agonist ivuxolimab in advanced cancers. Study as a whole: Ivuxolimab doses were 0.01, 0.1, 0.3, 1.5, 3 or 10 mg/kg every 2 weeks. Findings and limits, study-wide: In the expanded peripheral T cells, antigen specificity was never determined. There was clonal expansion of CD4+ and CD8+ blood T cells by week 6 at 0.1 to 3.0 mg/kg. In CD8+ T cells, expanded clones were on average more numerous than in CD4+.

Sequencing used immunoSEQ multiplex PCR; TCRdb keeps in-frame clones, though not all of them. The sample holds fewer than 85,000 clones, roughly 90% seen once. For this clone: The antigen is undetermined.

CDR1 and CDR2 (germline): KGHSH, LQKENI. The CDR3 has 14 residues. The V gene lost 4 bases and the J gene lost 4 bases, with 11 bases spanning the gap. This TCR came from an adult with an advanced solid tumor such as melanoma, head and neck, liver or kidney cancer. The chain is built from TRBV18 and TRBJ1-5, with a tentative D call TRBD1 (5 bases). The source material was CD4+ or CD8+ T cells sorted from blood, sampled in a trial of the OX40 agonist ivuxolimab. DNA for the CDR3: TGTGCCAGCTCACGGGGGGTCGGAAATCAGCCCCAGCATTTT. This sequence encodes CASSRGVGNQPQHF.